Presented here are 32 T cell receptor beta chains from one specimen sequenced in a study of shared clonotypes between healthy human individuals. Clones were read by immunoSEQ multiplex PCR, and TCRdb kept only the in-frame ones, dropping some. The sample yields 2.5 million or so clones, roughly nine tenths seen once. The sample was naive CD4+ T cells sorted from blood. Subset in this sample: CD45RA+ positively selected. These receptors all stem from a man aged 18 to 29 in good health.

The V call is TRBV30, the J call TRBJ2-1; 13 positions match TRBD2. The germline CDR1 and CDR2 sequences are GTSNPN and SVGIG (reference sequence). The J segment lost 7 bases and the V segment lost 2 bases, leaving 5 bases of the junction unmatched. CDR3 length equals 15 residues. The CDR3 region is CAWSTGLAGLNEQFF. The CDR3 bases are TGTGCCTGGAGTACGGGACTAGCGGGATTAAATGAGCAGTTCTTC.

As for this clone: The sample holds other DNA sequences that translate to the same CDR3. The chain has TRBV7-8 and TRBJ2-1; D remains unclear. This CDR3 is built from 11 residues. V was clipped by 3 bases and J by 7 bases, with 4 bases between them. CDR1 is SGHVS and CDR2 is FQNEAQ in the germline V gene. CDR3 nucleotides: TGTGCCAGCAGCTTGGGGAATGAGCAGTTCTTC. It specifies CASSLGNEQFF. Complete variable domain (other parts from reference TRBV7-8 and TRBJ2-1): GAGVSQSPRYKVAKRGQDVALRCDPISGHVSLFWYQQALGQGPEFLTYFQNEAQLDKSGLPSDRFFAERPEGSVSTLKIQRTQQEDSAVYLCASSLGNEQFFGPGTRLTVL.

The rearrangement links TRBV7-2 to TRBJ2-3; no clear D gene. Trimming took off 5 bases at V and 3 bases at J, with 15 bases between the two ends. Germline V gene lookup returns CDR1 SGHTA and CDR2 FQGNSA. This CDR3 spans 15 amino acids. CDR3: CASSRGNSWTDTQYF. The CDR3 nucleotides read TGTGCCAGCAGCAGAGGTAACTCCTGGACAGATACGCAGTATTTT.

The chain is built from TRBV7-9 and TRBJ2-7, with 7 bases matching TRBD1. This CDR3 region has 17 residues. Per germline, CDR1 SEHNR and CDR2 FQNEAQ (reference sequence). V gave up 5 bases and J gave up 7 bases; unmatched junction bases: 20. CDR3 amino acids: CASSPRDSRSQGGEQYF. The CDR3 DNA follows: TGTGCCAGCAGCCCGAGGGACAGCCGCTCTCAAGGGGGAGAGCAGTACTTC. The entire variable domain, with the rest obtained from reference TRBV7-9 and TRBJ2-7, is as follows: DTGVSQNPRHKITKRGQNVTFRCDPISEHNRLYWYRQTLGQGPEFLTYFQNEAQLEKSRLLSDRFSAERPKGSFSTLEIQRTEQGDSAMYLCASSPRDSRSQGGEQYFGPGTRLTVT.

This clone has a single count. The chain uses TRBV5-4 and TRBJ1-2; no clear D gene. V was cut by 7 bases and J by 3 bases, with 7 bases left in between. CDR1 is SGHNT, CDR2 YYREEE, per germline (reference sequence). CDR3 size: 11 residues. CDR3 in DNA: TGTGCCAGCGGAATAGACTATGGCTACACCTTC. This codes for CASGIDYGYTF.

The J gene is TRBJ2-1, the V gene TRBV7-2, with 7 bases aligning to TRBD2. Germline CDR1 SGHTA, CDR2 FQGNSA. The CDR3 has 17 amino acids. Germline trimming cut 1 base from V and 0 bases from J; bases unmatched to any gene: 6. The CDR3 coding sequence is TGTGCCAGCAGCTTAGAGACTAGCTCTTACTCCTACAATGAGCAGTTCTTC. It is translated as CASSLETSSYSYNEQFF.

V gene TRBV6-5 combines with J gene TRBJ2-5; D gene ambiguous. V was trimmed by 2 bases and J by 5 bases, leaving 9 bases between them. The germline CDR1 and CDR2 sequences are MNHEY and SVGAGI. The CDR3 spans 13 residues. CDR3 DNA: TGTGCCAGCAGTTACGGCAACGTCGAGACCCAGTACTTC. It yields the protein CASSYGNVETQYF.

The V gene is TRBV27, the J gene TRBJ2-7; TRBD1 matches 9 bases. V was clipped by 5 bases and J by 3 bases; unmatched bases: 8. The CDR3 covers 15 residues. The germline V gene has CDR1 MNHEY and CDR2 SMNVEV (reference sequence). CDR3 protein: CASSTKQGANYEQYF. Written as DNA, the CDR3 is TGTGCCAGCAGTACAAAACAGGGGGCTAACTACGAGCAGTACTTC.

V and J are TRBV9 and TRBJ2-1; a weak D match, TRBD2 (5 bases). The CDR3 extends over 14 amino acids. V was pared by 0 bases and J by 6 bases, with 10 bases between. Germline lookup yields CDR1 SGDLS and CDR2 YYNGEE. The DNA of the CDR3 is TGTGCCAGCAGCGTAGAGGACTGGGCCAATGAGCAGTTCTTC. It is translated as CASSVEDWANEQFF.

Notes on this clone: The same CDR3 can be traced to other DNA sequences in this sample. The V gene is TRBV7-2, the J gene TRBJ1-1; the D is unclear. The length of the CDR3 is 14 residues. The germline CDR1 and CDR2 sequences are SGHTA and FQGNSA. V lost 1 base and J 1 base, leaving 7 bases between the germline ends. This CDR3 is CASSLVVGNTEAFF. The CDR3 DNA follows: TGTGCCAGCAGCTTAGTAGTAGGGAACACTGAAGCTTTCTTT.

V gene TRBV11-2 combines with J gene TRBJ2-7; D not resolved. Germline V CDR1 and CDR2: SGHAT, FQNNGV. V shed 4 bases and J shed 5 bases, with 18 bases lying between them. This CDR3 comprises 15 residues. The CDR3 sequence is CASSSLGLLRDEQYF. CDR3 coding DNA: TGTGCCAGCAGCTCCCTCGGGCTTTTACGGGACGAGCAGTACTTC. The entire variable domain, with the rest obtained from reference TRBV11-2 and TRBJ2-7, is as follows: EAGVAQSPRYKIIEKRQSVAFWCNPISGHATLYWYQQILGQGPKLLIQFQNNGVVDDSQLPKDRFSAERLKGVDSTLKIQPAKLEDSAVYLCASSSLGLLRDEQYFGPGTRLTVT.

The chain couples TRBV18 to TRBJ2-7, with 9 bases lining up with TRBD1. This CDR3 has 15 residues. Germline CDR1 reads KGHSH; CDR2 reads LQKENI. The junction had 5 bases not matched to a gene; V was cut back by 5 bases and J by 0 bases. The CDR3 sequence is CASSKDRGSSYEQYF. The CDR3 nucleotides are TGTGCCAGCTCAAAGGACAGGGGCTCCTCCTACGAGCAGTACTTC.

The V gene is TRBV7-9, the J gene TRBJ2-1; possibly TRBD1 for D (6 bases). Germline CDR1 reads SEHNR; CDR2 reads FQNEAQ (reference sequence). V was trimmed by 0 bases and J by 16 bases, leaving 16 bases between them. The CDR3 runs to 13 residues. The CDR3: CASSLAGAGASFF. The DNA for the CDR3 is TGTGCCAGCAGCTTAGCGGGCGCAGGGGCGAGTTTCTTC.

This chain's CDR3 is CASSSGDVSYEQYF. The DNA of the CDR3 is TGTGCCAGCTCCTCAGGGGACGTATCCTACGAGCAGTACTTC. The chain employs TRBV18 and TRBJ2-7; the D gene is possibly TRBD1 (6 bases). The length of the CDR3 is 14 residues. CDR1 is KGHSH and CDR2 is LQKENI in the germline V gene. Trimming cost V 6 bases and J 1 base, with 13 bases left between them.

The genes are TRBV6-5 and TRBJ2-5; 7 bases map to TRBD2. In germline, CDR1 is MNHEY, CDR2 SVGAGI. Germline trimming cut 3 bases from V and 4 bases from J; bases unmatched to any gene: 5. This CDR3 is built from 14 residues. CDR3 DNA sequence: TGTGCCAGCAGTTATCGGACTAGGCGAGAGACCCAGTACTTC. This gives the protein CASSYRTRRETQYF.

The V gene is TRBV11-2, the J gene TRBJ2-3; 8 bases map to TRBD2. Germline V CDR1 and CDR2: SGHAT, FQNNGV. J was trimmed by 2 bases and V by 5 bases; bases with no gene match: 9. The CDR3 has 16 residues. In DNA, the CDR3 is TGTGCCAGCAGCCCCCGCGGGGGGCTCGTCACAGATACGCAGTATTTT. It translates to CASSPRGGLVTDTQYF. Together with reference TRBV11-2 and TRBJ2-3, the CDR3 gives the full variable domain: EAGVAQSPRYKIIEKRQSVAFWCNPISGHATLYWYQQILGQGPKLLIQFQNNGVVDDSQLPKDRFSAERLKGVDSTLKIQPAKLEDSAVYLCASSPRGGLVTDTQYFGPGTRLTVL.

The J gene is TRBJ1-3, the V gene TRBV18; D unresolved. The CDR3 sequence is 16 residues long. Trimming pared 3 bases from V and 0 bases from J, leaving 12 bases between. Germline V gene data show CDR1 as KGHSH and CDR2 as LQKENI. CDR3 residues: CASSPGGRGSGNTIYF. CDR3 nucleotides: TGTGCCAGCTCACCGGGAGGACGCGGCTCTGGAAACACCATATATTTT. Using reference TRBV18 and TRBJ1-3 for the parts outside the CDR3, the full variable domain is NAGVMQNPRHLVRRRGQEARLRCSPMKGHSHVYWYRQLPEEGLKFMVYLQKENIIDESGMPKERFSAEFPKEGPSILRIQQVVRGDSAAYFCASSPGGRGSGNTIYFGEGSWLTVV.

This chain's CDR3 is CASSIRGKNTEAFF. Here the CDR3 DNA reads TGTGCCAGCAGCATCAGGGGCAAGAACACTGAAGCTTTCTTT. V is TRBV5-8 and J is TRBJ1-1; D may be TRBD1 (6 bases). V lost 4 bases to trimming and J lost 1 base, with 11 bases between them. The CDR3 contains 14 residues. CDR1 and CDR2 (germline): SGHTS, YDEGEE.

The chain joins TRBV29-1 to TRBJ2-5; TRBD1 agrees at 8 bases. Germline-derived CDR1 and CDR2 are SQVTM and ANQGSEA. This CDR3 has 12 residues. Trimming removed 2 bases from V and 6 bases from J; junction bases left unmatched: 2. CDR3 bases: TGCAGCGTTGAACAGGGGGCGAAGACCCAGTACTTC. Amino acid sequence: CSVEQGAKTQYF.

The chain recombines TRBV14 with TRBJ2-7; D is unresolved. Per germline, CDR1 SGHDN and CDR2 FVKESK. V lost 3 bases, J lost 7 bases, and 10 bases lay in between. The CDR3 length is 12 residues. The CDR3 region is CASSHPHREQYF. The CDR3 DNA reads TGTGCCAGCAGCCACCCCCACAGAGAGCAGTACTTC.

This chain joins TRBV6-6 and TRBJ2-7; 9 nucleotides line up with TRBD1. Germline V gene lookup returns CDR1 MNHNY and CDR2 SVGAGI (reference sequence). The J segment lost 5 bases and the V segment lost 6 bases, leaving 5 bases of the junction unmatched. The CDR3 length is 13 residues. CDR3 in DNA: TGTGCCAGCAGGGGGACAGGGCAAAACGAGCAGTACTTC. Its protein product is CASRGTGQNEQYF.

The chain links TRBV11-2 to TRBJ2-3; D is ambiguous. Germline-derived CDR1 and CDR2 are SGHAT and FQNNGV. The V gene lost 1 base and the J gene lost 9 bases, with 5 bases spanning the gap. This CDR3 has 11 amino acids. CDR3 sequence reads: CASSLVETQYF. The CDR3 nucleotides are TGTGCCAGCAGCTTAGTCGAGACGCAGTATTTT. The full variable domain, completed using reference TRBV11-2 and TRBJ2-3, is EAGVAQSPRYKIIEKRQSVAFWCNPISGHATLYWYQQILGQGPKLLIQFQNNGVVDDSQLPKDRFSAERLKGVDSTLKIQPAKLEDSAVYLCASSLVETQYFGPGTRLTVL.

The chain joins TRBV7-2 to TRBJ2-5, with TRBD2 identical over 9 bases. The J segment lost 5 bases and the V segment lost 4 bases, leaving 11 bases of the junction unmatched. The CDR3 totals 16 residues. Germline CDR1 and CDR2: SGHTA and FQGNSA. Here the CDR3 reads CASSYLGSGSVETQYF. For the CDR3, the DNA is TGTGCCAGCAGCTACCTGGGTAGCGGGAGTGTGGAGACCCAGTACTTC. Using reference TRBV7-2 and TRBJ2-5 for the parts outside the CDR3, the full variable domain is GAGVSQSPSNKVTEKGKDVELRCDPISGHTALYWYRQSLGQGLEFLIYFQGNSAPDKSGLPSDRFSAERTGGSVSTLTIQRTQQEDSAVYLCASSYLGSGSVETQYFGPGTRLLVL.

The chain employs TRBV19 and TRBJ1-4, with D maybe TRBD1 (5 bases). The CDR3 covers 13 residues. CDR1 and CDR2 from the germline V gene are LNHDA and SQIVND (reference sequence). Trimming stripped 7 bases from V and 5 bases from J, with 11 bases between. DNA for the CDR3: TGTGCCAGTACGGGGGAGTCGAATGAAAAACTGTTTTTT. It codes for CASTGESNEKLFF.

This chain joins TRBV6-4 and TRBJ2-3; TRBD1 is a possible D gene (5 bases). CDR1 and CDR2 (germline): MRHNA, SNTAGT. Trimming pared 4 bases from V and 4 bases from J, leaving 12 bases between. The CDR3 is 14 amino acids. CDR3 sequence (DNA): TGTGCCAGCAGTGCGCAGGGTGGGCCAGATACGCAGTATTTT. It is translated as CASSAQGGPDTQYF.

The V gene is TRBV7-2, the J gene TRBJ1-1; TRBD1 might be the D (5 bases). The germline V and J ends were trimmed by 1 base and 1 base, with 13 bases remaining between them. This CDR3 is 16 amino acids long. Germline assignment: CDR1 SGHTA and CDR2 FQGNSA. The CDR3 DNA is TGTGCCAGCAGCTTAGGCCCTAACAGGCCGAACACTGAAGCTTTCTTT. It encodes CASSLGPNRPNTEAFF.

This chain's CDR3 is CASRADRGNIQYF. In nucleotides, the CDR3 is TGTGCCAGCAGAGCGGACAGGGGAAACATTCAGTACTTC. The rearrangement links TRBV6-5 to TRBJ2-4, with 9 bases matching TRBD1. V was pared by 6 bases and J by 6 bases, with 3 bases of the junction left unmatched. The CDR3 spans 13 residues. The germline V gene encodes CDR1 MNHEY and CDR2 SVGAGI.

In this sample, this clone turned up once. This sequence joins TRBV9 and TRBJ2-6, with D uncertain. Germline CDR1 and CDR2: SGDLS and YYNGEE. This CDR3 comprises 18 residues. V lost 0 bases and J 0 bases, leaving 13 bases between the germline ends. The CDR3 bases are TGTGCCAGCAGCGTAGTTGTTTCCCGAAACTCTGGGGCCAACGTCCTGACTTTC. Amino acids: CASSVVVSRNSGANVLTF.

The chain employs TRBV5-1 and TRBJ2-7; the D gene could be TRBD1 or TRBD2 (5 bases each). The CDR3 has 13 amino acids. CDR1 and CDR2 from the germline V gene are SGHRS and YFSETQ. Trimming took 2 bases from V and 6 from J, leaving 12 bases between them. The CDR3 loop reads CASSFRDGSEQYF. The CDR3 DNA sequence: TGCGCCAGCAGCTTCAGGGATGGGAGCGAGCAGTACTTC.

The CDR3 nucleotides read TGTGCCAGCAGTAATAGCGGGAGGGCCTTGGTCGGGGAGCTGTTTTTT. This codes for CASSNSGRALVGELFF. The chain is built from TRBV2 and TRBJ2-2; 11 bases agree with TRBD2. The V and J ends lost 5 bases and 7 bases, in that order; junction bases with no gene match: 9. CDR3 length: 16 residues. The V gene's germline CDR1 is SNHLY and CDR2 FYNNEI.

Only a few counts were recorded for this clone. This rearrangement joins TRBV28 to TRBJ1-5; a weak D match, TRBD1 (5 bases). The CDR3 runs to 13 residues. The ends were cut back, 5 bases at V and 9 bases at J, with 14 bases in the middle. Germline-derived CDR1 and CDR2 are MDHEN and SYDVKM. The CDR3 region has the DNA TGTGCCAGCAGTCCACAGGCTAGCGGGCCCCAGCATTTT. Encoded protein: CASSPQASGPQHF.

This clone has a single count. The chain employs TRBV5-4 and TRBJ2-1, with 7 bases that match TRBD2. J lost 3 bases, V lost 3 bases, and 6 bases had no gene match. In germline, CDR1 is SGHNT, CDR2 YYREEE (reference sequence). The CDR3 is 15 amino acids. The CDR3 nucleotides read TGTGCCAGCAGCTCGCCTAGCGGCCACTACAATGAGCAGTTCTTC. It codes for CASSSPSGHYNEQFF.